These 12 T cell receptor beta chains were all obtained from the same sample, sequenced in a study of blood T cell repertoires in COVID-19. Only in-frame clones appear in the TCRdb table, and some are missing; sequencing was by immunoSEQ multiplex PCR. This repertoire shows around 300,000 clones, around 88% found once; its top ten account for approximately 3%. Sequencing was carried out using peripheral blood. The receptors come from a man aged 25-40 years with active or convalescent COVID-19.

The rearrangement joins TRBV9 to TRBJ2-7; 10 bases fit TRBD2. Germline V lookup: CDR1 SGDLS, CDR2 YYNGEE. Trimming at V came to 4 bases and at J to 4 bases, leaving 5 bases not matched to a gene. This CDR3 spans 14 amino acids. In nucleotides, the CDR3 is TGTGCCAGCAGCTCAGCGGGAGGGGAATACGAGCAGTACTTC. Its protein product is CASSSAGGEYEQYF.

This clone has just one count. The CDR3 DNA sequence: TGTGCCAGTAGTCCGCGTCCGGGGGACACTGAAGCTTTCTTT. Protein: CASSPRPGDTEAFF. J is TRBJ1-1 and V is TRBV19; D is possibly TRBD1 (5 bases). The length of the CDR3 is 14 residues. The V end was cut by 5 bases, the J end by 3 bases, with 13 bases between. Germline V gene sequence: CDR1 LNHDA, CDR2 SQIVND (reference sequence).

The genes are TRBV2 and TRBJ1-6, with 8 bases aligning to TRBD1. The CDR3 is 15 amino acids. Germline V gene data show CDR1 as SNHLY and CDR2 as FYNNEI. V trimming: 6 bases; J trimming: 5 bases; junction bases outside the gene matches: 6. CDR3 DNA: TGTGCCAGCAGCGGACAGGGAAGGAATAATTCACCCCTCCACTTT. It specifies CASSGQGRNNSPLHF. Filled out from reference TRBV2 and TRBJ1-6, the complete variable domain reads EPEVTQTPSHQVTQMGQEVILRCVPISNHLYFYWYRQILGQKVEFLVSFYNNEISEKSEIFDDQFSVERPDGSNFTLKIRSTKLEDSAMYFCASSGQGRNNSPLHFGNGTRLTVT.

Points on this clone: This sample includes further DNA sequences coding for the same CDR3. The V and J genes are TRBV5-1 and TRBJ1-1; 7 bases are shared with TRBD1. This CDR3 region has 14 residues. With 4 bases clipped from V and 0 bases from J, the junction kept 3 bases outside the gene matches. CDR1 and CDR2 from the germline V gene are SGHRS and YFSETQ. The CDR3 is CASSLTGLNTEAFF. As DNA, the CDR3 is TGCGCCAGCAGCCTGACAGGGTTGAACACTGAAGCTTTCTTT.

The CDR3 loop is CASSLEQTSYNEQFF. As DNA, the CDR3 is TGCGCCAGCAGCTTGGAACAGACCTCCTACAATGAGCAGTTCTTC. J is TRBJ2-1 and V is TRBV5-1; D is unclear. Trimming took off 0 bases at V and 0 bases at J, with 7 bases between the two ends. Looked up from germline, CDR1 is SGHRS and CDR2 is YFSETQ. The CDR3 runs to 15 residues.

DNA for the CDR3: TGTGCCAGCAGCGTATGGGGACAGGGGCGTTCGTATGGCTACACCTTC. The encoded protein is CASSVWGQGRSYGYTF. V and J are TRBV9 and TRBJ1-2; 10 bases are a match to TRBD1. Germline assignment: CDR1 SGDLS and CDR2 YYNGEE. The CDR3 is made up of 16 amino acids. With 1 base clipped from V and 5 bases from J, the junction kept 8 bases outside the gene matches.

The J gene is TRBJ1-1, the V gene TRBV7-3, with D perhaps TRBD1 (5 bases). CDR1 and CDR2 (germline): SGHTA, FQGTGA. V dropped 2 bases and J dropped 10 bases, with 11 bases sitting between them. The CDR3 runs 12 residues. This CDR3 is CASSLPGEAAFF. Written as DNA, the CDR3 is TGTGCCAGCAGCTTACCGGGGGAGGCAGCTTTCTTT.

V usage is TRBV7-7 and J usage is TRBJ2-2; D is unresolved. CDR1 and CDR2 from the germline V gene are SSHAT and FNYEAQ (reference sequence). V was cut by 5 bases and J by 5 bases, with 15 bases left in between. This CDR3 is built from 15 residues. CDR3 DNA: TGTGCCAGCAGCATTGGCCCATTGGCTACCGGGGAGCTGTTTTTT. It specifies CASSIGPLATGELFF.

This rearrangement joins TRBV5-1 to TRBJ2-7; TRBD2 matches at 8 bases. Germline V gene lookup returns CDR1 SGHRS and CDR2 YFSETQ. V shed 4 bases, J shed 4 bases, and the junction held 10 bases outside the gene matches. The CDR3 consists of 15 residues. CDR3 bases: TGCGCCAGCAGCGACGGAACCGGGACTAGTTACGAGCAGTACTTC. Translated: CASSDGTGTSYEQYF.

CDR3 amino acids: CASSPSSGSYEQYF. The CDR3 DNA sequence: TGTGCCAGCTCACCATCTAGCGGCTCCTACGAGCAGTACTTC. The chain carries TRBV18 and TRBJ2-7; 7 positions match TRBD2. This CDR3 region has 14 residues. Unmatched junction bases numbered 1, after V lost 2 bases and J lost 0 bases. Germline CDR1 KGHSH, CDR2 LQKENI.

The CDR3 nucleotides read TGTGCCAGCAGCTGGGACATACAAGAGACCCAGTACTTC. Amino acid sequence: CASSWDIQETQYF. The V gene is TRBV5-4, the J gene TRBJ2-5; D may be TRBD1 (6 bases). Deletions cut 3 bases from V and 2 bases from J, with 8 bases between. CDR3 size: 13 residues. Germline V gives CDR1 SGHNT, CDR2 YYREEE (reference sequence).

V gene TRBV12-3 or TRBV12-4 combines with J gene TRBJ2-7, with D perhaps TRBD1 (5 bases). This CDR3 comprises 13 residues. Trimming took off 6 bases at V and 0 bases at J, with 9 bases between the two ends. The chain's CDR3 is CASSRTYSYEQYF. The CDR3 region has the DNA TGTGCCAGCAGCCGGACATACTCCTACGAGCAGTACTTC.